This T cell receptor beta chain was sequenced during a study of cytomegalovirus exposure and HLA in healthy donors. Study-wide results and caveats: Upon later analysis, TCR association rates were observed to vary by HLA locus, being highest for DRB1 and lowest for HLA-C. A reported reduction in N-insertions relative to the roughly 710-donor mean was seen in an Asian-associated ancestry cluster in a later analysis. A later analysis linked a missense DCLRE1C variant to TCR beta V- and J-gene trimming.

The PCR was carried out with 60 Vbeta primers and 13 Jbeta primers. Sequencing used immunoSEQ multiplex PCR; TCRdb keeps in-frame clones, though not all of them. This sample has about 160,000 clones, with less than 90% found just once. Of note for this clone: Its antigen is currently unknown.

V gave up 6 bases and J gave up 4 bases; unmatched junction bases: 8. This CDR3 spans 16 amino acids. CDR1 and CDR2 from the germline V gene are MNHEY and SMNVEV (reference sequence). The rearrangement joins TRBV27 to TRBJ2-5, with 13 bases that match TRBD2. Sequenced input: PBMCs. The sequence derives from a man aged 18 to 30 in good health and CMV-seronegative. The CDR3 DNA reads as TGTGCCAGCAGCATACTAGCGGGGGGGGTCGGAGAGACCCAGTACTTC. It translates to CASSILAGGVGETQYF.